This T cell receptor (beta chain) was recorded in a study of vaccination effects on CD4 cells after COVID-19. Measured with immunoSEQ multiplex PCR; TCRdb has only the in-frame clones, and not every one. The sample lists roughly 45,000 clones, around 72% occurring once. Study-wide results and caveats: Marked clonal contraction was seen in infection- and vaccine-induced clones late after vaccination.

After expansion with viral peptide pools in the ViraFEST assay, antigen-specific CD4+ T cells were sequenced. CD4+ T cells were isolated after around 10 days of culture. Infection dated between March and December 2020, before the Alpha, Beta and Delta variants reached the United States. Both day 3 and day 7 saw half the medium replaced with IL-2 medium. With regard to this clone: The antigen is undetermined. The DNA is omitted, as the CDR3 cannot be located on it reliably, and the CDR3 follows TCRdb's listing.

The CDR3 extends over 13 residues, inclusive of both ends. CDR1 and CDR2 from the germline V gene are SGHNT and YYREEE (reference sequence). Sequenced here: CD4+ T cells from PBMCs cultured with a peptide pool, sampled before COVID-19 vaccination. This rearrangement joins TRBV5-4 to TRBJ1-2. The sequence was obtained from a human donor who had a prior SARS-CoV-2 infection. The CDR3 loop is CASSTSGPYGYTF.